The TCR beta chain described here comes from a study of blood T cell repertoires in COVID-19. Study at large: Italy, Spain and the United States were the sources of the convalescent and acute COVID-19 samples.

Some clones are missing from TCRdb's copy, which holds only in-frame ones; the method was immunoSEQ multiplex PCR. The sample yields around 170,000 clones, approximately 80% seen once. Participants were aged 18 to 89 years, lived in 25 or so US areas, and enrolled virtually. Allocation to cohorts depended on clinical history reported by the participants. Germline trimming cut 7 bases from V and 7 bases from J; bases unmatched to any gene: 6. The CDR3 has 12 residues. The V gene's germline CDR1 is SNHLY and CDR2 FYNNEI. V and J are TRBV2 and TRBJ1-2; TRBD1 aligns across 7 bases. This TCR was recovered from a man aged 60 to 69 who had been exposed to COVID-19. Source material: PBMCs or T cells enriched from blood (not recorded which). The CDR3 bases are TGTGCCAGCATTGACAGGGCTAGTGGCTACACCTTC. The encoded protein is CASIDRASGYTF.